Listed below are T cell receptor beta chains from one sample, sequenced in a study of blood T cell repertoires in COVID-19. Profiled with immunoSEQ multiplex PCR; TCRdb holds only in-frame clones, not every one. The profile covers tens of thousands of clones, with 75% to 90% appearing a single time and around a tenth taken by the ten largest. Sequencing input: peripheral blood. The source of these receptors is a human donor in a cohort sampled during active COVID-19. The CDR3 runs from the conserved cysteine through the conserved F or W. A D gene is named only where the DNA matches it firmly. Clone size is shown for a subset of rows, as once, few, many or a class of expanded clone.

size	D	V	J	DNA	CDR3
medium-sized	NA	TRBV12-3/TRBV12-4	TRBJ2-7	TGTGCCAGCAGTTTAGACATCTCCTACGAGCAGTACTTC	CASSLDISYEQYF
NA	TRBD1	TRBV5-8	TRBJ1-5	TGTGCCAGCAGCCGTGGGACAGGGTGGCAGCCCCAGCATTTT	CASSRGTGWQPQHF
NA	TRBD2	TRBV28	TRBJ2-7	TGTGCCAGCAGGGTTCGACTAGCGGGAGGTCACGAGCAGTACTTC	CASRVRLAGGHEQYF
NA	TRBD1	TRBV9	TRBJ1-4	TGTGCCAGCAGCCCCCGGACAGGGAACGAAAAACTGTTTTTT	CASSPRTGNEKLFF
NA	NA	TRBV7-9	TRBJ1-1	TGTGCCAGCAGCCATAAGAGGGCCGAGGGAGAAGCTTTCTTT	CASSHKRAEGEAFF
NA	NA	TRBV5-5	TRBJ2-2	TGTGCCAGCAGCTGGACAGCGAACACCGGGGAGCTGTTTTTT	CASSWTANTGELFF
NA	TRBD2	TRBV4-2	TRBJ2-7	TGTGCCAGCAGCCAAAGTAGCGGGATCTACGAGCAGTACTTC	CASSQSSGIYEQYF
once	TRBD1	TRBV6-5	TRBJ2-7	TGTGCCAGCAGGTCTACCGGGACAGGGCAGTGGGAGCAGTACTTC	CASRSTGTGQWEQYF
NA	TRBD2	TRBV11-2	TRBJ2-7	TGTGCCAGCAGCCTCAGCGGGAGCTACGAGCAGTACTTC	CASSLSGSYEQYF
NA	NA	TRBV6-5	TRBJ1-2	TGTGCCAGCAGTTACGGGCAGGGCGCCTATGGCTACACCTTC	CASSYGQGAYGYTF
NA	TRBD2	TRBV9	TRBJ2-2	TGTGCCAGCAGCTCTAAGTGGGCTAGCGGACCTACGAGGGGCACCGGGGAGCTGTTTTTT	CASSSKWASGPTRGTGELFF
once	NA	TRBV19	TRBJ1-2	TGTGCCAGTAGTATCTTGGCAGGGCTTAACTATGGCTACACCTTC	CASSILAGLNYGYTF
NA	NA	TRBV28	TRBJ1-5	TGTGCCACCCACCCCACAGGGTTTAGCAATCAGCCCCAGCATTTT	CATHPTGFSNQPQHF
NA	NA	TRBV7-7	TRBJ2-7	TGTGCTAGCAGCGACCGGGGTTCCTGGAGTATCTACGAGCAGTACTTC	CASSDRGSWSIYEQYF
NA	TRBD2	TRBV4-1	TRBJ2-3	TGCGCCAGCAGCCAAGAAGCGGGGGGCCGCACAGATACGCAGTATTTT	CASSQEAGGRTDTQYF
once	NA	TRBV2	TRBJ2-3	TGTGCCAGCAAGGGGCAGGGGAAGGATACGCAGTATTTT	CASKGQGKDTQYF
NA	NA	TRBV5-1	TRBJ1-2	TGCGCCAGCAGCTTGGCCGTCGGGGGAATGGGCTATGGCTACACCTTC	CASSLAVGGMGYGYTF
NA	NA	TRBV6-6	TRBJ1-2	TGTGCCAGCAGTTACTTAGCACTCGGGGGCTACACCTTC	CASSYLALGGYTF
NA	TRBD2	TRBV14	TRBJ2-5	TGTGCCAGCAGCCCGGGATTCGGACTAGCGGGAGGTGAGACCCAGTACTTC	CASSPGFGLAGGETQYF
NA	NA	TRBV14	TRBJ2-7	TGTGCCAGCAGCCAAGAAGACTGGTCTCTAGAGTACTTC	CASSQEDWSLEYF
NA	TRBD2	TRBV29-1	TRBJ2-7	TGCAGCGTCGGTCGAACAACGGGAGGGTACGAGCAGTACTTC	CSVGRTTGGYEQYF
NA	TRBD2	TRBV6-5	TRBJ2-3	TGTGCCAGCAGTTACTCTAGCGGGGGGGCCACAGATACGCAGTATTTT	CASSYSSGGATDTQYF
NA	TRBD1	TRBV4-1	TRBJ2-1	TGCGCCAGCAGCCACCGACAGGGGATGGGTGAGCAGTTCTTC	CASSHRQGMGEQFF
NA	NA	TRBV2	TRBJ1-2	TGTGCCAGCAGCGCCGGGGGGACGGGTGGCTACACCTTC	CASSAGGTGGYTF
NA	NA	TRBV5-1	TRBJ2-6	TGCGCCAGCAGCTTGGGGACATTTAGCTCTGGGGCCAACGTCCTGACTTTC	CASSLGTFSSGANVLTF
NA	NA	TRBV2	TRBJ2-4	TGTGCCAGCAGTCCCACGACAGGACCAATAGCCAAAAACATTCAGTACTTC	CASSPTTGPIAKNIQYF
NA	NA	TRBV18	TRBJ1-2	TGTGCCAGCTCACCGGATAGTCGGCGGGGCGGCTACACCTTC	CASSPDSRRGGYTF
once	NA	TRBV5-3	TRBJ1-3	TGTGCCAGAAGCTTGTCAACCCACGGGGGGGCTACTGGAAACACCATATATTTT	CARSLSTHGGATGNTIYF
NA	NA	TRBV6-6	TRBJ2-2	TGTGCCAGCAGCCCAGGGTCGAGCACCGGGGAGCTGTTTTTT	CASSPGSSTGELFF
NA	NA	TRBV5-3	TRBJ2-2	TGTGCCAGAAGCTTAGAGGGAGCAGCCGGGGAGCTGTTTTTT	CARSLEGAAGELFF
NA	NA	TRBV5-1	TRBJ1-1	TGCGCCAGCAGCTTCGACAGAGTGAACACTGAAGCTTTCTTT	CASSFDRVNTEAFF
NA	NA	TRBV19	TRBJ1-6	TGTGCCAGTAGTACCAGAAGCGGGCCGGCGGGGGATTCACCCCTCCACTTT	CASSTRSGPAGDSPLHF
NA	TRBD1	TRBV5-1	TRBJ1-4	TGCGCCAGCAGCTCGGGACAGCCTAATGAAAAACTGTTTTTT	CASSSGQPNEKLFF
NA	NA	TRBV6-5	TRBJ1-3	TGTGCCAGCAGTCCCACAGGGTACTCTGGAAACACCATATATTTT	CASSPTGYSGNTIYF
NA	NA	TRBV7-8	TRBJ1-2	TGTGCCAGCAGCTTGATCGGGAACGGCTACACCTTC	CASSLIGNGYTF
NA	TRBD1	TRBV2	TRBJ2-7	TGTGCCAGCAGGGACGACAGGGCCGAGCAGTACTTC	CASRDDRAEQYF
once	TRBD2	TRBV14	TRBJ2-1	TGTGCCAGCAGCCGTAGCGGGAGGGGAAATGAGCAGTTCTTC	CASSRSGRGNEQFF
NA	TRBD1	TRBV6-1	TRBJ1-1	TGTGCCAGCAGTGACCTAGCGGGACAGGGGGCTGAAGCTTTCTTT	CASSDLAGQGAEAFF
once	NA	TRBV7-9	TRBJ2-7	TGTGCCAGCAGCCTGGGTTTACAGGGAAGTGGCGAGCAGTACTTC	CASSLGLQGSGEQYF
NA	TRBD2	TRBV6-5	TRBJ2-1	TGTGCCAGCAGTTACCAGACTAGCGCGAATAATGAGCAGTTCTTC	CASSYQTSANNEQFF
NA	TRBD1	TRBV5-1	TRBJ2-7	TGCGCCAGCAGCTTAAAGGACAGGGAATCACAGTACTTC	CASSLKDRESQYF
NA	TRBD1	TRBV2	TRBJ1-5	TGTGCCAGCAGCGGAGAACCGGGACAGGATAGCAATCAGCCCCAGCATTTT	CASSGEPGQDSNQPQHF
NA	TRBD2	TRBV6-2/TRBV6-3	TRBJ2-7	TGTGCCAGCAGTTACCTTACAGGACTAGCTGGAGAGCAGTACTTC	CASSYLTGLAGEQYF
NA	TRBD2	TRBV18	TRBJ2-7	TGTGCCAGCTCACCACCGGCTAGCGGGGGACCCTCCTACGAGCAGTACTTC	CASSPPASGGPSYEQYF